This T cell receptor (beta chain) was identified in a study of identical twins. Study observations and caveats: Twin sharing of out-of-frame TCR alpha was underestimated by models in monozygotic pairs. Out-of-frame alpha sequences shared by twins showed excess low generation probability.

MiXCR, applied by TCRdb to the 5' RACE reads, yields one record per CDR3 protein. The data contain around 340,000 distinct CDR3 sequences, roughly 10% of them seen just once; the ten biggest clones take up 8.5% to 10%. This clonotype has a count of ten or more. Its matching antigen is unknown. V lost 2 bases and J lost 6; bases outside the gene matches: 7. Germline CDR1 SQVTM, CDR2 ANQGSEA. There are 13 residues in the CDR3. The genes are TRBV29-1 and TRBJ2-7; 7 bases match TRBD2. The sequenced sample consisted of naive T cells sorted from blood. The receptor's source is a woman in her forties or fifties in good health. The CDR3 reads CSVEPGGKREQYF. The DNA for the CDR3 is TGCAGCGTTGAACCGGGGGGAAAACGCGAGCAGTACTTC.